This TCR beta chain was observed in a study of blood T cells in healthy people across ages. CDR1 is SGDLS, CDR2 YYNGEE, per germline. Trimming at V came to 3 bases and at J to 9 bases, leaving 9 bases not matched to a gene. The CDR3 runs to 15 residues. This clonotype was picked up a small number of times. Its antigen is unknown. Per sample, at least 5 micrograms of total RNA were extracted. Study-level findings and limits: Higher diversity and more naive CD4+ cells were features of long-lived donors, compared to aged donors.

Together with a sample-barcoded 5' primer, a J-beta primer mix was included in a second PCR lasting roughly 6 to 12 cycles. A single record per CDR3 protein comes from TCRdb applying MiXCR to the 5' RACE reads. Of hundreds of thousands of distinct CDR3 sequences in the sample, around 50% were seen once. The material sequenced was blood. The V gene is TRBV9, the J gene TRBJ2-1; 10 bases match TRBD2. The origin of this receptor is a man in his forties in good health. CDR3 in amino acids: CASSARTSGEGEQFF. The DNA of the CDR3 is TGTGCCAGCAGCGCCCGTACTAGCGGGGAAGGTGAGCAGTTCTTC.